The clone carrying this TCR beta chain has at least ten counts. The germline V gene has CDR1 MNHNS and CDR2 SASEGT. Trimming removed 5 bases at V and 2 bases at J, with 10 bases between. This CDR3 comprises 13 residues. The sample originates from a study of blood T cells in healthy people across ages. Primed by a sample-barcoded 5' primer and a J-beta primer mix, a second PCR proceeded for roughly 6 to 12 cycles. Every sample gave at least 2.5 million paired-end reads containing CDR3. TCRdb reprocessed the 5' RACE reads via MiXCR and lists one record per CDR3 protein. The table includes around 1,700,000 distinct CDR3 sequences, approximately 30% detected once.

The source material was blood. This clonotype was obtained from a woman aged 25 to 45 in good health. The gene calls are TRBV6-1 and TRBJ2-7; maybe TRBD1 (6 bases). This CDR3 reads CASSKGDTYEQYF. CDR3 in DNA: TGTGCCAGCAGTAAGGGGGACACCTACGAGCAGTACTTC.